A selection of T cell receptor beta chains follows, all from one sample in a study of T cells after yellow fever vaccination. Each CDR3 protein is one row after TCRdb ran MiXCR on the 5' RACE reads. In the table there are some 670,000 distinct CDR3 sequences, 9% to 15% of which are singletons. Source: PBMCs, taken on the day of the yellow fever booster vaccination. Source of these receptors: a man aged 25 to 45 who received the YFV17D yellow fever vaccine. CDR3s include the opening cysteine and the closing phenylalanine or tryptophan. D genes are given only for firm matches. Expanded clones get a size class; other rows say once, few or many, or leave the size out.

TRBJ1-1 - - TRBV28 CASSSQGALHTEAFF TGTGCCAGCAGCTCCCAAGGGGCGCTTCACACTGAAGCTTTCTTT
TRBJ1-1 - - TRBV6-2/TRBV6-3 CASSPSLPKNTEAFF TGTGCCAGCAGCCCCAGTCTTCCGAAGAACACTGAAGCTTTCTTT
TRBJ2-1 TRBD2 - TRBV9 CASSVDPPRSSGKPSYNEQFF TGTGCCAGCAGCGTAGACCCTCCGCGTTCTAGCGGGAAGCCCTCCTACAATGAGCAGTTCTTC
TRBJ2-1 TRBD2 - TRBV20-1 CSARQLAMYNEQFF TGCAGTGCTAGGCAACTAGCGATGTACAATGAGCAGTTCTTC
TRBJ1-5 - - TRBV9 CASSAGSSDQPQHF TGTGCCAGCAGCGCTGGGAGTAGCGATCAGCCCCAGCATTTT
TRBJ2-5 - - TRBV5-1 CASRDWQETQYF TGCGCCAGCCGGGATTGGCAAGAGACCCAGTACTTC
TRBJ2-1 - few TRBV30 CAWSRGPPDEQFF TGTGCCTGGAGCCGGGGCCCTCCCGATGAGCAGTTCTTC
TRBJ2-7 TRBD2 few TRBV7-2 CASSFIAGELEQYF TGTGCCAGCAGCTTTATAGCGGGAGAACTCGAGCAGTACTTC
TRBJ2-3 TRBD1 few TRBV27 CASRSGGLRTDTQYF TGTGCCAGCAGGTCAGGGGGCCTTCGCACAGATACGCAGTATTTT
TRBJ2-1 TRBD2 few TRBV28 CASSLIVGLAIDEQFF TGTGCCAGCAGTTTAATTGTGGGACTAGCTATAGATGAGCAGTTCTTC
TRBJ2-7 TRBD1 - TRBV24-1 CATSSGTGNSEQYF TGTGCCACCAGCTCCGGGACAGGGAATAGCGAGCAGTACTTC
TRBJ1-6 TRBD1 few TRBV25-1 CATGQGPYNSPLHF TGTGCCACAGGACAGGGACCTTATAATTCACCCCTCCACTTT
TRBJ2-1 - few TRBV20-1 CSAPKDLRGYEQFF TGCAGTGCGCCAAAGGACCTAAGAGGGTATGAGCAGTTCTTC
TRBJ2-1 TRBD2 few TRBV19 CASSLAGTSHEQFF TGTGCCAGTAGTCTAGCGGGAACCAGCCATGAGCAGTTCTTC
TRBJ2-3 - - TRBV20-1 CSARERVRLSTDTQYF TGCAGTGCTAGAGAAAGGGTGCGGCTTAGCACAGATACGCAGTATTTT
TRBJ2-3 - many TRBV6-1 CASSPDGTDTQYF TGTGCCAGCAGTCCGGACGGAACAGATACGCAGTATTTT
TRBJ2-3 TRBD2 - TRBV20-1 CSAALGGYTDTQYF TGCAGTGCTGCTCTCGGGGGGTACACAGATACGCAGTATTTT
TRBJ2-3 - few TRBV28 CASSPGERWRDTQYF TGTGCCAGCAGTCCAGGGGAAAGGTGGCGAGATACGCAGTATTTT
TRBJ2-5 TRBD2 few TRBV12-3/TRBV12-4 CASSQGAGSTQYF TGTGCCAGCAGTCAGGGAGCGGGATCGACCCAGTACTTC
TRBJ2-2 - many TRBV30 CAWRGPGPGELFF TGTGCCTGGAGAGGACCGGGACCCGGGGAGCTGTTTTTT